This T cell receptor beta chain was recorded in a study of identical twins' blood T cells. Overall study context: Some 12 libraries, six alpha and six beta, gave roughly 51 million reads. Findings and limits, study-wide: Shared CDR3 clonotype counts between two donors mainly tracked the product of their cloneset sizes, twins included.

The trim removed 7 bases at V and 9 bases at J, leaving 5 bases unmatched. The CDR3 is made up of 11 amino acids. Germline CDR1 ENHRY, CDR2 SYGVKD. MiXCR was run by TCRdb on the 5' RACE reads, yielding one entry per CDR3 protein. The repertoire holds 350,000 to 400,000 distinct CDR3 sequences, with 25% to 35% as singletons. For this clonotype: Its antigen is not known.

This TCR came from a woman between 18 and 55 years old in good health. The specimen was PBMCs. The chain recombines TRBV10-3 with TRBJ2-7, with TRBD2 matching over 8 bases. This chain's CDR3 is CAIMGAGVQYF. CDR3 coding DNA: TGTGCCATCATGGGAGCGGGAGTGCAGTACTTC.